This TCR beta chain was sequenced for a study of cytomegalovirus exposure and HLA in healthy donors. The table came from immunoSEQ multiplex PCR; TCRdb's copy has only in-frame clones and leaves some out. The sample includes 100,000 to 120,000 clones, approximately 89% of them seen just once. Germline CDR1 is MNHEY and CDR2 is SMNVEV (reference sequence). The ends lost 0 bases at V and 7 bases at J; junction bases unmatched: 10. CDR3 size: 19 residues. The receptor was isolated from a woman aged 18 to 35 in good health and CMV-seronegative. The V gene is TRBV27, the J gene TRBJ2-1; 15 bases align to TRBD2. Sequenced input: PBMCs. The CDR3 region has the DNA TGTGCCAGCAGTTTATCGGGGGGTTACGGACTAGCGGGAGGGAATGAGCAGTTCTTC. Its protein product is CASSLSGGYGLAGGNEQFF.